This TCR beta chain appears in the sequencing data of a study of cytomegalovirus exposure and HLA in healthy donors. Across the study: Of several hundred genotyped donors, about 80% grouped in the Caucasian-associated ancestry cluster. Study conclusions and caveats: In a later analysis, CMV-associated beta chains were mostly HLA-associated, it appeared.

Amplification used 60 Vbeta primers and 13 Jbeta primers. Method: immunoSEQ multiplex PCR; TCRdb's copy keeps in-frame clones and lacks some. The sample contains approximately 280,000 clones, just over 85% of which appear only once. Trimming stripped 4 bases from V and 4 bases from J, with 7 bases between. CDR1 and CDR2 from the germline V gene are SQVTM and ANQGSEA. This CDR3 region has 11 residues. Likely unrecorded immune exposures existed in these nominally healthy donors. Concerning this clone itself: What it recognizes is unknown.

Sequencing was performed on PBMCs. The chain uses TRBV29-1 and TRBJ1-2; a possible D gene is TRBD1 (6 bases). The clonotype comes from a man aged 40-49 years in good health and CMV-seropositive. In DNA form, the CDR3 reads TGCAGCGTTGGAGGGGGCTATGGCTACACCTTC. Translated: CSVGGGYGYTF.